The T cell receptor beta chain under discussion was sequenced for a study of cytomegalovirus exposure and HLA in healthy donors. The PCR made use of 60 Vbeta and 13 Jbeta primers. Some clones are missing from TCRdb's copy, which holds only in-frame ones; the method was immunoSEQ multiplex PCR. The sample yields about 100,000 clones, 60% to 80% seen once. A remark on this clone: Its antigen remains unknown.

Study-level results: An analysis that was carried out later associated 16,951 TCR beta sequences with HLA alleles at 0.05 false discovery rate. Reports state that TCR beta sequences accurately predicted most subjects' HLA-A and HLA-B alleles.

V lost 5 bases and J 5 bases, leaving 15 bases between the germline ends. The CDR3 runs to 14 residues. The germline V gene encodes CDR1 SGHVS and CDR2 FQNEAQ. This sequence originates from a male donor in good health and CMV-seropositive. The rearrangement joins TRBV7-8 to TRBJ2-5, with no clear D. The specimen sequenced was PBMCs. Written as DNA, the CDR3 is TGTGCCAGCAGCGCAATGCGGATCTCTGAGACCCAGTACTTC. Translating gives CASSAMRISETQYF.